This T cell receptor (beta chain) was found in a study of CD8 T cell repertoires and HIV-1 epitope variants. Study as a whole: The baseline condition was 1M T cells left uncultured.

Only one count was recorded for this clone. What it recognizes is unknown. General study results and limits: Only beta chains were identified, marking proliferation to antigen, not function.

Survey-depth immunoSEQ sequencing covered TCR beta CDR3 regions. Only in-frame clones appear in the TCRdb table, and some are missing; sequencing was by immunoSEQ multiplex PCR. The table has more than 4,000 clones, around 66% seen once. The CDR3 extends over 14 amino acids. Germline CDR1 is SGHKS and CDR2 is YYEKEE (reference sequence). Trimming removed 1 base from V and 2 bases from J, with 6 bases in between. The sequence was obtained from a male donor with HIV. The material sequenced was cultured CD8+ T cells derived from PBMCs. The rearrangement joins TRBV5-5 to TRBJ1-4; D remains unclear. The CDR3 nucleotides read TGTGCCAGCAGCTTGACGGGGACTAATGAAAAACTGTTTTTT. This codes for CASSLTGTNEKLFF.